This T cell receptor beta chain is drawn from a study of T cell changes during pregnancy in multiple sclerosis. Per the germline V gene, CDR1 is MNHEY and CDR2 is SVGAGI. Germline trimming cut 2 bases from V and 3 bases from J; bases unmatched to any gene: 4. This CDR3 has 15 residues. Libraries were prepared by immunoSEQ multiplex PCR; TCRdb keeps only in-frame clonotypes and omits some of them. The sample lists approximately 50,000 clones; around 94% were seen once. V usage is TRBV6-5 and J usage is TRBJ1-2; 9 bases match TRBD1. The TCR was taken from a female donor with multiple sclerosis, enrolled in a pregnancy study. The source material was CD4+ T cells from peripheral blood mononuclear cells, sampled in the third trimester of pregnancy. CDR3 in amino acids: CASSYATGGHYGYTF. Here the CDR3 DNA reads TGTGCCAGCAGTTACGCCACAGGGGGCCACTATGGCTACACCTTC.